This TCR beta chain was sequenced in a study of T cell responses to AZD1222 COVID-19 vaccine. The CDR3 loop spans 14 amino acids. Germline V gene data show CDR1 as MNHEY and CDR2 as SVGAGI. V was clipped by 6 bases and J by 0 bases; unmatched bases: 5. This clone was seen a few times. Only in-frame clones appear in the TCRdb table, and some are missing; sequencing was by immunoSEQ multiplex PCR. The sample includes more than 110,000 clones, more than 85% of them seen just once. The starting material was peripheral blood, obtained 28 days after the second AZD1222 dose. The V call is TRBV6-5, the J call TRBJ2-7, with 7 bases aligning to TRBD1. This clonotype originated in an adult who received the AZD1222 COVID-19 vaccine. CDR3 in amino acids: CASSRDSSSYEQYF. The CDR3 nucleotides read TGTGCCAGCAGCCGGGACAGTAGCTCCTACGAGCAGTACTTC.